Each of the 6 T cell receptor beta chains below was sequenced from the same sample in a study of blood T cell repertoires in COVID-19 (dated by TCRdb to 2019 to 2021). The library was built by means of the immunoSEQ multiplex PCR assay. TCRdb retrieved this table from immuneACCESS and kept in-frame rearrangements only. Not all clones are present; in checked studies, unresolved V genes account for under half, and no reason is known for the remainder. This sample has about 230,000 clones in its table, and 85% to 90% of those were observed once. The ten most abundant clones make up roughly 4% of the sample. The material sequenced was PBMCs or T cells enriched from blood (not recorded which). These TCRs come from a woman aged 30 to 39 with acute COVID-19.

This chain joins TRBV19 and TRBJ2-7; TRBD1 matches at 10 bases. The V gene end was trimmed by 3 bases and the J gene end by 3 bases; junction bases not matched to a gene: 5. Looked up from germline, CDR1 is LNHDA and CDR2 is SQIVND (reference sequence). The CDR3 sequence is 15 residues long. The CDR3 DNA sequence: TGTGCCAGTAGTATCTGGACAGGGGGGGACTACGAGCAGTACTTC. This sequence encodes CASSIWTGGDYEQYF.

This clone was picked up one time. The CDR3 loop reads CASSVSTSGGNTGELFF. The CDR3 coding sequence is TGTGCCAGCAGCGTAAGCACCAGCGGGGGGAACACCGGGGAGCTGTTTTTT. The chain carries TRBV9 and TRBJ2-2, with 8 positions matching TRBD2. The CDR3 has 17 amino acids. The germline V gene has CDR1 SGDLS and CDR2 YYNGEE. The junction had 6 bases not matched to a gene; V was cut back by 1 base and J by 1 base. The whole variable domain, remainder taken from reference TRBV9 and TRBJ2-2, is DSGVTQTPKHLITATGQRVTLRCSPRSGDLSVYWYQQSLDQGLQFLIQYYNGEERAKGNILERFSAQQFPDLHSELNLSSLELGDSALYFCASSVSTSGGNTGELFFGEGSRLTVL.

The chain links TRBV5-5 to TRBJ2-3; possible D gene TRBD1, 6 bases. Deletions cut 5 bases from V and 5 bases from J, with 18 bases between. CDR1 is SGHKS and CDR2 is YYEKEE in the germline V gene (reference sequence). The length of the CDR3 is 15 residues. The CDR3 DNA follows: TGTGCCAGCAGTCACCGGACAGCGACCGGAGATACGCAGTATTTT. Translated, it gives CASSHRTATGDTQYF.

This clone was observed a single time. The CDR3 sequence: CATSPDRGNSPLHF. CDR3 bases: TGTGCCACCAGCCCCGACAGGGGGAATTCACCCCTCCACTTT. The rearrangement joins TRBV15 to TRBJ1-6; 9 bases align to TRBD1. The junction had 3 bases not matched to a gene; V was cut back by 5 bases and J by 7 bases. Germline-derived CDR1 and CDR2 are LNHNV and YYDKDF (reference sequence). The CDR3 has 14 residues.

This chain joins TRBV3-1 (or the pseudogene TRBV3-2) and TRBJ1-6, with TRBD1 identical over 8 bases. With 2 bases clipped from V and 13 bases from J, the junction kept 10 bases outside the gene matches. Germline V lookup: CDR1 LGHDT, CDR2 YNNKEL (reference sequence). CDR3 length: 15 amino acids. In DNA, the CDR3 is TGTGCCAGCAGCCAATCCGGGACAGGAGAGGCGCCCCTCCACTTT. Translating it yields CASSQSGTGEAPLHF.

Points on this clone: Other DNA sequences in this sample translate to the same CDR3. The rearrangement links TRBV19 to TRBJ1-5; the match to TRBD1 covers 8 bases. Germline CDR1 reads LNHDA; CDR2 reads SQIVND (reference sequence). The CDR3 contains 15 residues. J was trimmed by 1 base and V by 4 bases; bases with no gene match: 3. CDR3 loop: CASSTTGGSNQPQHF. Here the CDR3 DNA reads TGTGCCAGTAGTACAACAGGGGGGAGCAATCAGCCCCAGCATTTT. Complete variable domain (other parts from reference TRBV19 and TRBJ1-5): DGGITQSPKYLFRKEGQNVTLSCEQNLNHDAMYWYRQDPGQGLRLIYYSQIVNDFQKGDIAEGYSVSREKKESFPLTVTSAQKNPTAFYLCASSTTGGSNQPQHFGDGTRLSIL.